Below are 29 T cell receptor beta chains sequenced from a single sample in a study of blood T cells in healthy people across ages. Then a second PCR, running about 7 to 11 cycles, was carried out with a sample-barcoded 5' primer and a J-beta primer mix. TCRdb recomputed calls from the 5' RACE reads with MiXCR, one row per CDR3 protein. The sample has approximately 800,000 distinct CDR3 sequences, 20% to 30% seen once. This same sample was also part of a study on T cells of mothers and their children.

What was sequenced was blood. Receptors originate from a boy aged 5-17 years in good health.

The chain uses TRBV5-1 and TRBJ2-5, with D perhaps matching TRBD2 (7 bases). V lost 0 bases, J lost 4 bases, and 16 bases lay in between. Per the germline V gene, CDR1 is SGHRS and CDR2 is YFSETQ. CDR3 length equals 16 residues. CDR3 residues: CASSLETGGPPETQYF. The CDR3 region has the DNA TGCGCCAGCAGCTTGGAGACGGGGGGCCCCCCAGAGACCCAGTACTTC.

This chain uses TRBV2 with TRBJ2-3, with D perhaps given as TRBD1 or TRBD2 (7 bases each). V was trimmed by 6 bases and J by 3 bases, leaving 13 bases between them. Germline CDR1 reads SNHLY; CDR2 reads FYNNEI. The CDR3 is 14 residues long. The CDR3 is CASRRQGGTDTQYF. The DNA for the CDR3 is TGTGCCAGCAGGCGACAGGGAGGGACAGATACGCAGTATTTT.

The table lists this clonotype with a few counts. The chain links TRBV10-3 to TRBJ1-6; D gene uncertain. The V gene lost 8 bases and the J gene lost 9 bases, with 23 bases spanning the gap. The V gene's germline CDR1 is ENHRY and CDR2 SYGVKD. The CDR3 spans 16 residues. CDR3 in DNA: TGTGCCATCCGACAAACGGACGGGAGGAATGGTTCACCCCTCCACTTT. It is translated as CAIRQTDGRNGSPLHF.

This clonotype was counted a few times. The rearrangement joins TRBV6-1 to TRBJ2-5; TRBD2 matches 14 bases. The DNA end favors TRBJ2-1, so the J call may be wrong. The germline V gene has CDR1 MNHNS and CDR2 SASEGT. The CDR3 covers 18 residues. CDR3 nucleotide sequence: TGTGCCAGCAGTCCGTGGACTAGCGGGGGGTATGCCTACAATGAGCAGTTCTTC. Amino acids: CASSPWTSGGYAYNEQFF.

CDR3 in amino acids: CASSDHHRVGNTEAFF. In nucleotides, the CDR3 is TGTGCCAGCAGTGACCACCACAGGGTAGGGAACACTGAAGCTTTCTTT. The rearrangement uses TRBV6-4 and TRBJ1-1; a possible D gene is TRBD1 (6 bases). Germline CDR1 is MRHNA and CDR2 is SNTAGT. This CDR3 region has 16 residues. V was clipped by 2 bases and J by 1 base, with 14 bases between them.

This clonotype was observed a handful of times. This chain joins TRBV6-5 and TRBJ1-6, with D possibly being TRBD1 (5 bases). The CDR3 has 18 residues. Deletions cut 0 bases from V and 10 bases from J, with 22 bases between. The germline V gene has CDR1 MNHEY and CDR2 SVGAGI. The DNA of the CDR3 is TGTGCCAGCAGTTACTCGATTCCCCAGGGACGACAGTACTCACCCCTCCACTTT. This codes for CASSYSIPQGRQYSPLHF.

The chain uses TRBV15 and TRBJ2-5, with D possibly called TRBD1 or TRBD2 (6 bases each). V dropped 3 bases and J dropped 5 bases, with 19 bases sitting between them. This CDR3 comprises 16 residues. The V gene's germline CDR1 is LNHNV and CDR2 YYDKDF (reference sequence). The CDR3 nucleotides are TGTGCCACCAGCAGGATCGAGACCCGAGGGGGGGAGACCCAGTACTTC. Protein: CATSRIETRGGETQYF.

The chain is built from TRBV6-2 or TRBV6-3 and TRBJ1-2; no definite D call. This CDR3 is built from 14 residues. Trimming removed 5 bases from V and 6 bases from J, with 16 bases in between. Germline V gives CDR1 MNHEY, CDR2 SVGEGT. CDR3 in DNA: TGTGCCAGCAGTCAAGAACCCGGACTAGATGGCTACACCTTC. Translated: CASSQEPGLDGYTF.

V is TRBV10-3 and J is TRBJ2-7; 9 bases are shared with TRBD1. Trimming at V came to 6 bases and at J to 3 bases, leaving 3 bases not matched to a gene. CDR1 is ENHRY, CDR2 SYGVKD, per germline. The CDR3 has 13 residues. Written as DNA, the CDR3 is TGTGCCATCAGGGGACAGGGCCGCTACGAGCAGTACTTC. Translation gives CAIRGQGRYEQYF.

The V and J genes are TRBV10-3 and TRBJ1-2, with D unclear. Trimming pared 0 bases from V and 4 bases from J, leaving 9 bases between. Germline V CDR1 and CDR2: ENHRY, SYGVKD. This CDR3 spans 14 amino acids. This CDR3 is CAISESPRSYGYTF. The CDR3 DNA sequence: TGTGCCATCAGTGAGTCTCCAAGGAGCTATGGCTACACCTTC.

The chain has TRBV12-3 or TRBV12-4 and TRBJ1-2, with a weak D call TRBD1 (6 bases). Trimming pared 5 bases from V and 1 base from J, leaving 11 bases between. The CDR3 totals 14 residues. CDR3 nucleotide sequence: TGTGCCAGCAGTCCTCAGGGGTATAACTATGGCTACACCTTC. Encoded protein: CASSPQGYNYGYTF.

V gene TRBV7-3 combines with J gene TRBJ1-6, with a possible D match to TRBD1 (5 bases). The germline CDR1 and CDR2 sequences are SGHTA and FQGTGA. V was clipped by 5 bases and J by 8 bases, with 19 bases between them. The CDR3 contains 16 residues. The CDR3 nucleotides are TGTGCCAGCAGCCAGGGCGTAGGGGCCGGGGATTCACCCCTCCACTTT. Translating it yields CASSQGVGAGDSPLHF.

This clonotype has a handful of counts. This chain uses TRBV5-1 with TRBJ1-4; D is unclear. CDR1 SGHRS and CDR2 YFSETQ come from the germline V gene. This CDR3 has 16 residues. Trimming took 0 bases from V and 0 from J, leaving 9 bases between them. This chain's CDR3 is CASSLDGDATNEKLFF. CDR3 nucleotides: TGCGCCAGCAGCTTGGATGGGGATGCAACTAATGAAAAACTGTTTTTT.

The chain combines TRBV28 with TRBJ1-2, with D hard to call. The V gene lost 6 bases and the J gene lost 8 bases, with 13 bases spanning the gap. Germline CDR1 reads MDHEN; CDR2 reads SYDVKM. The CDR3 consists of 12 residues. In DNA, the CDR3 is TGTGCCAGCAGCTTGAAGCAGAGAGGCTACACCTTC. It specifies CASSLKQRGYTF.

The chain recombines TRBV4-1 with TRBJ2-5, with TRBD1 as a possible D gene (6 bases). The J call may be faulty, since TRBJ2-1 better matches the DNA end. In germline, CDR1 is MGHRA, CDR2 YSYEKL. There are 15 residues in the CDR3. CDR3 sequence: CASRSPGTRINEQFF. In DNA, the CDR3 is TGCGCCAGCAGATCTCCCGGGACACGGATCAATGAGCAGTTCTTC.

The chain links TRBV12-3 or TRBV12-4 to TRBJ1-2; the D gene is possibly TRBD1 (6 bases). Trimming removed 6 bases at V and 7 bases at J, with 15 bases between. This CDR3 has 13 amino acids. CDR3 nucleotide sequence: TGTGCCAGCAGCTATTCGGGGGGCTTTGGCTACACCTTC. Protein product: CASSYSGGFGYTF.

V and J are TRBV6-1 and TRBJ1-1; 8 bases are shared with TRBD1. The CDR3 runs 16 residues. CDR1 and CDR2 from the germline V gene are MNHNS and SASEGT. The J segment lost 0 bases and the V segment lost 1 base, leaving 4 bases of the junction unmatched. CDR3: CASSEGQGILNTEAFF. For the CDR3, the DNA is TGTGCCAGCAGTGAAGGACAGGGGATACTGAACACTGAAGCTTTCTTT.

This clonotype was detected only a few times. The chain combines TRBV12-3 or TRBV12-4 with TRBJ2-5, with D perhaps matching TRBD1 (7 bases). With the DNA end fitting TRBJ2-7 better, the J assignment may be wrong. CDR3 length: 14 residues. DNA for the CDR3: TGTGCCAGCAGTTTAAGAGGGGGCGGGAACGAGCAGTACTTC. As protein: CASSLRGGGNEQYF.

V is TRBV20-1 and J is TRBJ2-5, with 9 positions matching TRBD2. CDR3 length: 12 residues. The germline gives CDR1 DFQATT, CDR2 SNEGSKA (reference sequence). V trimming: 7 bases; J trimming: 3 bases; junction bases outside the gene matches: 3. CDR3 sequence: CSVPSGEETQYF. CDR3 nucleotides: TGCAGTGTCCCTAGCGGGGAAGAGACCCAGTACTTC.

V and J are TRBV7-3 and TRBJ2-1; D tentatively reads TRBD1 or TRBD2 (5 bases each). The closer fit of TRBJ2-7 to the DNA end suggests the J call may be wrong. CDR3 length equals 15 residues. The germline CDR1 and CDR2 sequences are SGHTA and FQGTGA. CDR3 in DNA: TGTGCCAGCAGCTTATCCCCGGGGCCCTACTACGAGCAGTACTTC. This translates into CASSLSPGPYYEQYF.

This clonotype has a count of ten or more. The chain is built from TRBV6-5 and TRBJ1-6; D possibly corresponds to TRBD1 (5 bases). From germline, CDR1 is MNHEY and CDR2 SVGAGI. With 5 bases removed from V and 7 bases from J, the gap between germline ends came to 12 bases. This CDR3 is 14 amino acids long. The CDR3 sequence: CASSPGTRNSPLHF. The DNA for the CDR3 is TGTGCCAGCAGTCCCGGGACTAGAAATTCACCCCTCCACTTT.

This clonotype was recorded only once. The chain recombines TRBV6-1 with TRBJ1-1, with D perhaps TRBD1 (6 bases). Deletions cut 5 bases from V and 0 bases from J, with 22 bases between. The CDR3 loop spans 18 amino acids. The germline V gene has CDR1 MNHNS and CDR2 SASEGT. The CDR3 nucleotides read TGTGCCAGCAGTCCTGGGACATCCTGGCGGGTGGTGAACACTGAAGCTTTCTTT. It yields the protein CASSPGTSWRVVNTEAFF.

This rearrangement joins TRBV12-3 or TRBV12-4 to TRBJ1-2; D is perhaps TRBD1 (5 bases). V was trimmed by 3 bases and J by 4 bases, leaving 15 bases between them. This CDR3 contains 15 residues. The CDR3 loop is CASSFGTGGTYGYTF. CDR3 in DNA: TGTGCCAGCAGTTTTGGGACGGGGGGGACCTATGGCTACACCTTC.

This clonotype has just a few counts. As DNA, the CDR3 is TGTGCCAGCAGCTTAGATCCTAGTGGCACCGGGGAGCTGTTTTTT. Translating gives CASSLDPSGTGELFF. The chain combines TRBV11-2 with TRBJ2-2, with unresolved D. Germline CDR1 reads SGHAT; CDR2 reads FQNNGV. Trimming cost V 0 bases and J 4 bases, with 9 bases left between them. The CDR3 has 15 residues.

The chain is built from TRBV3-1 and TRBJ2-2, with D possibly being TRBD2 (5 bases). This CDR3 has 14 amino acids. V gave up 1 base and J gave up 2 bases, with 5 bases separating them. Germline assignment: CDR1 LGHDT and CDR2 YNNKEL (reference sequence). The CDR3 sequence is CASSQGTNTGELFF. CDR3 DNA: TGTGCCAGCAGCCAAGGGACTAACACCGGGGAGCTGTTTTTT.

In this sample, this clonotype turned up a few times. The CDR3 DNA reads as TGTGCCAGCTCACCGGGTCCCGGCGGTGGCTACACCTTC. It specifies CASSPGPGGGYTF. The genes are TRBV18 and TRBJ1-2; D is undetermined. The V gene lost 3 bases and the J gene lost 7 bases, with 12 bases spanning the gap. CDR3 length equals 13 residues. Germline CDR1 KGHSH, CDR2 LQKENI.

The V call is TRBV5-1, the J call TRBJ1-2; no clear D gene. Trimming shortened V by 4 bases and J by 3 bases, and 13 bases separated the two germline ends. The CDR3 runs 14 residues. The germline V gene has CDR1 SGHRS and CDR2 YFSETQ. This CDR3 reads CASSTTKPDYGYTF. DNA for the CDR3: TGCGCCAGCAGCACGACCAAGCCGGACTATGGCTACACCTTC.

This clonotype occurred a few times. The rearrangement links TRBV10-3 to TRBJ2-1; possible D gene TRBD1, 6 bases. Germline assignment: CDR1 ENHRY and CDR2 SYGVKD. Trimming took off 5 bases at V and 4 bases at J, with 9 bases between the two ends. The CDR3 is 13 residues long. The CDR3: CAISYDRYNEQFF. CDR3 DNA: TGTGCCATCAGTTATGACAGGTACAATGAGCAGTTCTTC.

The J gene is TRBJ2-7, the V gene TRBV7-2; D may match TRBD1 or TRBD2 (6 bases each). The V end lost 5 bases, the J end lost 6 bases, and 20 bases lay between the germline ends. Germline CDR1 and CDR2: SGHTA and FQGNSA. CDR3 length: 15 amino acids. CDR3 DNA sequence: TGTGCCAGCAGCCCCCAGGGGCGTTTAGCGGTCGAGCAGTACTTC. Translated, it gives CASSPQGRLAVEQYF.